This note documents a single T cell receptor beta chain sequence. The sample belongs to a study of cytomegalovirus exposure and HLA in healthy donors. The ends lost 8 bases at V and 2 bases at J; junction bases unmatched: 6. Germline V CDR1 and CDR2: MNHNS, SASEGT. The CDR3 contains 14 residues. This PCR relied on a set of 60 Vbeta primers and 13 Jbeta primers. Only in-frame clones appear in the TCRdb table, and some are missing; sequencing was by immunoSEQ multiplex PCR. In total, the table holds some 130,000 clones. This clonotype originated in a man between 18 and 29 years old in good health and CMV-seronegative. Sequencing was carried out using PBMCs. The genes are TRBV6-1 and TRBJ2-7; TRBD1 matches at 10 bases. Written as DNA, the CDR3 is TGTGCCAGCGACCTGACAGGGGGCCCCTACGAGCAGTACTTC. Translation: CASDLTGGPYEQYF.